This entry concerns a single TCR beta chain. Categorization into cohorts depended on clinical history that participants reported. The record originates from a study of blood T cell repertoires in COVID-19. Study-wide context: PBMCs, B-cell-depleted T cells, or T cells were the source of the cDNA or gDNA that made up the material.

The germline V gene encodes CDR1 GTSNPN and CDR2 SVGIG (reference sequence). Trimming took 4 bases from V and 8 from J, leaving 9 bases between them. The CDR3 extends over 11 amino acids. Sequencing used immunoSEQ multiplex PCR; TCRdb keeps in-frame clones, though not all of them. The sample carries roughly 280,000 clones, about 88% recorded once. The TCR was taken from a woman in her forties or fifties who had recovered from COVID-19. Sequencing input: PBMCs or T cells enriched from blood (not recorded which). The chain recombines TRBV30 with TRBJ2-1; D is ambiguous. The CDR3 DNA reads TGTGCCTGGACAGGTGTGTATGAGCAGTTCTTC. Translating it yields CAWTGVYEQFF.